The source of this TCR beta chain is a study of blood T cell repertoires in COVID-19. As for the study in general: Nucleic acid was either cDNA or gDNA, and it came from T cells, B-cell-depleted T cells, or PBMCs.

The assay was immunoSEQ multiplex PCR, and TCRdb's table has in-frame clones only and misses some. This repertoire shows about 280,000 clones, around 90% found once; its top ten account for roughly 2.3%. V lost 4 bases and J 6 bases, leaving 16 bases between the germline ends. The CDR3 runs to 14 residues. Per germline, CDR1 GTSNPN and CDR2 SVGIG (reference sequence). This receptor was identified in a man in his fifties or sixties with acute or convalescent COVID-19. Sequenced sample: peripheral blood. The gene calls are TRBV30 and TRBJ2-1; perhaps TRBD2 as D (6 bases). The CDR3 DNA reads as TGTGCCTGGACCAAAGGGGAGGCGGTCAATGAGCAGTTCTTC. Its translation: CAWTKGEAVNEQFF. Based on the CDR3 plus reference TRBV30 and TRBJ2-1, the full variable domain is SQTIHQWPATLVQPVGSPLSLECTVEGTSNPNLYWYRQAAGRGLQLLFYSVGIGQISSEVPQNLSASRPQDRQFILSSKKLLLSDSGFYLCAWTKGEAVNEQFFGPGTRLTVL.